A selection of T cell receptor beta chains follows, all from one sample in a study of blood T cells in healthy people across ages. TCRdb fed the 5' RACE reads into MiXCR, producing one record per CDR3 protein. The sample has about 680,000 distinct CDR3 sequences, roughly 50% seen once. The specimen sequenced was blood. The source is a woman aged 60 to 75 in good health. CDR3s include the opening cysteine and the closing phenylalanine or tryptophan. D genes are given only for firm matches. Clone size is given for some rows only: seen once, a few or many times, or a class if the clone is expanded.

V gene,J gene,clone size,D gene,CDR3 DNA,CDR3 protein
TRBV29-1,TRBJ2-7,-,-,TGCAGCGTTCATGAGGATGCCTACGAGCAGTACTTC,CSVHEDAYEQYF
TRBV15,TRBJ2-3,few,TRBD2,TGTGCCACCAGCAGAGATGATACTAGCGCAGATACGCAGTATTTT,CATSRDDTSADTQYF
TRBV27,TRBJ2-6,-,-,TGTGCCAGCAGTCCGCTTCAGGGGTCCTCTGGGGCCAACGTCCTGACTTTC,CASSPLQGSSGANVLTF
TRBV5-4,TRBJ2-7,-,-,TGTGCCAGCAGCTCCCCGTCAAGTACCGAGCAGTACTTC,CASSSPSSTEQYF
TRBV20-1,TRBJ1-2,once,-,TGCAGTGCTAGCACGAACGCTCAATCCTATGGCTACACCTTC,CSASTNAQSYGYTF
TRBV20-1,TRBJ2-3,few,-,TGCAGTGCTAGAGACCACAGACACACAGATACGCAGTATTTT,CSARDHRHTDTQYF
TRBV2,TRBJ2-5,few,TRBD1,TGTGCCAGCACCAGGGGACAGGGGATCGAGACCCAGTACTTC,CASTRGQGIETQYF
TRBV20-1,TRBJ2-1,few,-,TGCAGTGCTAGAGATGGATTCGGGCTTGTCTACAATGAGCAGTTCTTC,CSARDGFGLVYNEQFF
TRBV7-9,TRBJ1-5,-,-,TGTGCCAGCAGCCCCCCAGGACCAAGAGATCAGCCCCAGCATTTT,CASSPPGPRDQPQHF
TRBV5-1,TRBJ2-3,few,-,TGCGCCAGCAGGATTGGGGGACCGCAACCCCCGAGAGATACGCAGTATTTT,CASRIGGPQPPRDTQYF
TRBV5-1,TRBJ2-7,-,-,TGCGCCAGCAGCTTGGTCAGCCGTGCCTACGAGCAGTACTTC,CASSLVSRAYEQYF
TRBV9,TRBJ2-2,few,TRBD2,TGTGCCAGCAGCCGCGGACTAGCTGGGGCCGGGGAGCTGTTTTTT,CASSRGLAGAGELFF
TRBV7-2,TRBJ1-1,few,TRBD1,TGTGCCAGCAGCTCCGACAGGGCAATCGCTGAAGCTTTCTTT,CASSSDRAIAEAFF
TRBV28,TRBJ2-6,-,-,TGTGCCAGCAGTCCCCCAGGGGTCCTAACTGGGGCCAACGTCCTGACTTTC,CASSPPGVLTGANVLTF
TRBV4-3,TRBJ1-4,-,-,TGCGCCAGCAGCCAAGATCGGGACGAGGGAAGTGAAAAACTGTTTTTT,CASSQDRDEGSEKLFF
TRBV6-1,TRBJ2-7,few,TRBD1,TGTGCCAGCAGTGCGGACAGGCTTGCCTACGAGCAGTACTTC,CASSADRLAYEQYF
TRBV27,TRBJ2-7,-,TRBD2,TGTGCCAGCAGTTTAGTCCCTCCTAGCGGGAGAGGGTACGAGCAGTACTTC,CASSLVPPSGRGYEQYF
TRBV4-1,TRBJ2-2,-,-,TGCGCCAGCAGCCAAGTTGTGAGGATCAACACCGGGGAGCTGTTTTTT,CASSQVVRINTGELFF
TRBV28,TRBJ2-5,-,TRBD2,TGTGCCAGCAGTTTGGGGGGGATGGAGACCCAGTACTTC,CASSLGGMETQYF
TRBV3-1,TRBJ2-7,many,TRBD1,TGTGCCAGCAGCCAAGTACAGGGGGCGTACGAGCAGTACTTC,CASSQVQGAYEQYF
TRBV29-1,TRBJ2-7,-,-,TGCAGCGTTGGCGCCCCGGTCGAGCAGTACTTC,CSVGAPVEQYF
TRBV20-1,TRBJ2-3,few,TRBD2,TGCAGTGCTAGAGATCTTAGCGGGAGCACAGATACGCAGTATTTT,CSARDLSGSTDTQYF
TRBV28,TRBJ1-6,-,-,TGTGCCAGCAGGACGGACACCGGCCCAGGGGCTTCACCCCTCCACTTT,CASRTDTGPGASPLHF
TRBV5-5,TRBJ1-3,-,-,TGTGCCAGCAGCTTGAGGAGTTCGTCGACAACTGGAAACACCATATATTTT,CASSLRSSSTTGNTIYF
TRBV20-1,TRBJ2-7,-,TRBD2,TGCAGTGCTAGCCCCATCCGACTAGCGCTCCACTACGAGCAGTACTTC,CSASPIRLALHYEQYF
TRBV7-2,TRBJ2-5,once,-,TGTGCCAGCAGCTCCCGATGGGGGCGCATACAAGAGACCCAGTACTTC,CASSSRWGRIQETQYF
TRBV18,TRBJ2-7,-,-,TGTGCCAGCTCGAGTTCTAGCTCCTACGAGCAGTACTTC,CASSSSSSYEQYF
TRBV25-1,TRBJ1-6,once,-,TGTGCCAGCAGTGAATTCAGGAATAATTCACCCCTCCACTTT,CASSEFRNNSPLHF
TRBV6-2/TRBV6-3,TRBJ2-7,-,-,TGTGCCAGCAGTTACGGGTCGGCTAGCATCTTGCAGTACTTC,CASSYGSASILQYF
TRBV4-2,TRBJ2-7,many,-,TGTGCCAGCAGCCTCACTAGCCTATACGAGCAGTACTTC,CASSLTSLYEQYF
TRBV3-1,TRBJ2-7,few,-,TGTGCCAGCAGCCAATCGTGGGCACTGGGGAGCTCCTACGAGCAGTACTTC,CASSQSWALGSSYEQYF
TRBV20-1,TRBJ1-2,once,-,TGCAGTGCTAGAGTACCCGGGACGGACGCCTATTATGGCTACACCTTC,CSARVPGTDAYYGYTF
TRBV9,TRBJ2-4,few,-,TGTGCCAGCAGCGTAGGGGCAGGGAGGGCCAAAAACATTCAGTACTTC,CASSVGAGRAKNIQYF
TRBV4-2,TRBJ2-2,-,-,TGTGCCAGCAGCCAGGAAATCGGGACGGACACCGGGGAGCTGTTTTTT,CASSQEIGTDTGELFF
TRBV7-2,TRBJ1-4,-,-,TGTGCCAGCAGCCGCAGCACAACTAATGAAAAACTGTTTTTT,CASSRSTTNEKLFF
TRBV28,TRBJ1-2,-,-,TGTGCCAGCAGGGGCAGGACCTACGGCTACACCTTC,CASRGRTYGYTF
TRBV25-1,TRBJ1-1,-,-,TGTGCCAGCAGTGGGGGAACTGAAGCTTTCTTT,CASSGGTEAFF
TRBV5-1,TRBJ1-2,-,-,TGCGCCAGCAGCAAGGACGGAGCTGACGGCTACACCTTC,CASSKDGADGYTF
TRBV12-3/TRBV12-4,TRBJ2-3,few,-,TGTGCCAGCAGTCTTCACCACCAGGAAGATACGCAGTATTTT,CASSLHHQEDTQYF
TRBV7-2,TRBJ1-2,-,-,TGTGCCAGCAGCTTTATATCATTGAATGGCTACACCTTC,CASSFISLNGYTF